The 25 T cell receptor beta chains presented below share a single source sample, sequenced in a study of blood T cell repertoires in COVID-19. Profiling relied on immunoSEQ multiplex PCR, and the TCRdb table lists in-frame clones only, not all of them. The sample has roughly 410,000 clones; around nine tenths are singletons. The sequenced sample consisted of peripheral blood. Receptors were obtained from a woman aged 40 to 50 with COVID-19, enrolled during active disease.

The V call is TRBV29-1, the J call TRBJ1-1; unclear D gene. V gave up 7 bases and J gave up 5 bases, with 20 bases separating them. Germline V gives CDR1 SQVTM, CDR2 ANQGSEA. This CDR3 has 14 amino acids. In DNA form, the CDR3 reads TGCAGCGCTATCATGCCCACGGGTCGGACTGAAGCTTTCTTT. Its translation: CSAIMPTGRTEAFF. Looking up the rest from reference TRBV29-1 and TRBJ1-1 gives the full variable domain: SAVISQKPSRDICQRGTSLTIQCQVDSQVTMMFWYRQQPGQSLTLIATANQGSEATYESGFVIDKFPISRPNLTFSTLTVSNMSPEDSSIYLCSAIMPTGRTEAFFGQGTRLTVV.

A note on this clone: The sample contains more than one DNA sequence encoding this CDR3. The chain couples TRBV7-9 to TRBJ1-2; 7 bases match TRBD1. The CDR3 is 15 amino acids. The trim removed 5 bases at V and 2 bases at J, leaving 8 bases unmatched. Germline V gene sequence: CDR1 SEHNR, CDR2 FQNEAQ (reference sequence). The CDR3 protein is CASSRPGTENYGYTF. The CDR3 coding sequence is TGTGCCAGCAGCCGCCCCGGGACAGAAAACTATGGCTACACCTTC.

The chain has TRBV21-1 and TRBJ1-4. TRBV21-1 is an annotated pseudogene. The CDR3 spans 13 residues. The CDR3 loop reads CGGGKGTNEKLFF. CDR3 DNA sequence: TGTGGCGGGGGAAAAGGGACTAATGAAAAACTGTTTTTT.

The chain carries TRBV6-6 and TRBJ2-7; 12 bases fit TRBD2. From germline, CDR1 is MNHNY and CDR2 SVGAGI (reference sequence). The ends lost 7 bases at V and 6 bases at J; junction bases unmatched: 7. This CDR3 is built from 14 residues. The CDR3 region is CASILAGGPGEQYF. DNA for the CDR3: TGTGCCAGCATTCTAGCGGGGGGGCCGGGCGAGCAGTACTTC.

This clone came up many times. This rearrangement joins TRBV5-1 to TRBJ1-6; 9 nucleotides match TRBD1. Trimming at V came to 5 bases and at J to 10 bases, leaving 10 bases not matched to a gene. Germline V gene data show CDR1 as SGHRS and CDR2 as YFSETQ. The CDR3 contains 15 residues. CDR3 residues: CASRHTGGDGSPLHF. As DNA, the CDR3 is TGCGCCAGCAGACATACAGGGGGCGATGGCTCACCCCTCCACTTT.

This clone was detected only once. The rearrangement links TRBV6-1 to TRBJ1-2; a possible D gene is TRBD1 (6 bases). Trimming shortened V by 1 base and J by 8 bases, and 11 bases separated the two germline ends. The length of the CDR3 is 13 residues. CDR1 MNHNS and CDR2 SASEGT come from the germline V gene. Here the CDR3 reads CASSEGTEGGYTF. The CDR3 DNA is TGTGCCAGCAGTGAAGGGACAGAGGGGGGCTACACCTTC.

This clone appeared a few times. The chain links TRBV7-9 to TRBJ2-7, with a tentative D call TRBD2 (5 bases). There are 17 residues in the CDR3. The germline CDR1 and CDR2 sequences are SEHNR and FQNEAQ (reference sequence). V lost 4 bases and J lost 0, with 19 bases in between. In nucleotides, the CDR3 is TGTGCCAGCAGCTCCTCCATAGAGGGCGCGTCCTCCTACGAGCAGTACTTC. It codes for CASSSSIEGASSYEQYF.

In this sample, this clone turned up a few times. The genes are TRBV2 and TRBJ2-2, with 7 nucleotides matching TRBD2. J was trimmed by 1 base and V by 11 bases; bases with no gene match: 4. Germline V CDR1 and CDR2: SNHLY, FYNNEI. The CDR3 extends over 13 amino acids. CDR3 in DNA: TGTGCCCGCGAGCGGGAGAACACCGGGGAGCTGTTTTTT. The encoded protein is CARERENTGELFF. Variable domain in full (rest from reference TRBV2 and TRBJ2-2): EPEVTQTPSHQVTQMGQEVILRCVPISNHLYFYWYRQILGQKVEFLVSFYNNEISEKSEIFDDQFSVERPDGSNFTLKIRSTKLEDSAMYFCARERENTGELFFGEGSRLTVL.

This sequence joins TRBV7-2 and TRBJ2-1; D uncertain. Germline lookup yields CDR1 SGHTA and CDR2 FQGNSA. The length of the CDR3 is 14 residues. V was pared by 2 bases and J by 0 bases, with 5 bases between. The CDR3 region has the DNA TGTGCCAGCAGCTTACCGAGCTCCTACAATGAGCAGTTCTTC. This gives the protein CASSLPSSYNEQFF. The full variable domain, with the rest looked up from reference TRBV7-2 and TRBJ2-1, is GAGVSQSPSNKVTEKGKDVELRCDPISGHTALYWYRQSLGQGLEFLIYFQGNSAPDKSGLPSDRFSAERTGGSVSTLTIQRTQQEDSAVYLCASSLPSSYNEQFFGPGTRLTVL.

This chain's CDR3 is CASSQEGKGSNTEAFF. In DNA, the CDR3 is TGCGCCAGCAGCCAAGAAGGGAAGGGGTCGAACACTGAAGCTTTCTTT. The rearrangement joins TRBV4-3 to TRBJ1-1, with D possibly TRBD1 on 5 matching bases. The CDR3 is made up of 16 amino acids. CDR1 and CDR2 from the germline V gene are LGHNA and YSLEER. Trimming removed 0 bases from V and 1 base from J, with 12 bases in between.

The gene calls are TRBV19 and TRBJ2-7, with D possibly matching TRBD1 (6 bases). The CDR3 runs 16 residues. V was shortened by 3 bases and J by 7 bases, with 22 bases between the two germline ends. The germline CDR1 and CDR2 sequences are LNHDA and SQIVND (reference sequence). In DNA, the CDR3 is TGTGCCAGTAGTATTCGAACAGGGACGTCAAGGGGGGAGCAGTACTTC. Translation gives CASSIRTGTSRGEQYF.

The V and J genes are TRBV5-1 and TRBJ1-3; 7 bases are shared with TRBD1. The CDR3 runs to 16 residues. Germline V CDR1 and CDR2: SGHRS, YFSETQ. V lost 4 bases and J lost 2; bases outside the gene matches: 9. CDR3 sequence reads: CASSPRQGQTGNTIYF. For the CDR3, the DNA is TGCGCCAGCAGCCCGCGACAGGGCCAGACTGGAAACACCATATATTTT.

The J gene is TRBJ1-3, the V gene TRBV7-2; maybe TRBD1 (6 bases). The V end lost 8 bases, the J end lost 0 bases, and 11 bases lay between the germline ends. Germline V gives CDR1 SGHTA, CDR2 FQGNSA. The CDR3 sequence is 14 residues long. The DNA of the CDR3 is TGTGCCAGCGCAAGGGGGGGCTCTGGAAACACCATATATTTT. Its protein is CASARGGSGNTIYF. Drawing the rest from reference TRBV7-2 and TRBJ1-3, the complete variable domain is GAGVSQSPSNKVTEKGKDVELRCDPISGHTALYWYRQSLGQGLEFLIYFQGNSAPDKSGLPSDRFSAERTGGSVSTLTIQRTQQEDSAVYLCASARGGSGNTIYFGEGSWLTVV.

This chain joins TRBV6-5 and TRBJ2-3, with 7 bases lining up with TRBD2. J was trimmed by 3 bases and V by 4 bases; bases with no gene match: 7. CDR1 and CDR2 (germline): MNHEY, SVGAGI. CDR3 length: 15 amino acids. The CDR3 DNA reads TGTGCCAGCAGTTCCCCCGGACTAGGAACAGATACGCAGTATTTT. Its protein is CASSSPGLGTDTQYF.

V usage is TRBV14 and J usage is TRBJ2-7; D is undetermined. Looked up from germline, CDR1 is SGHDN and CDR2 is FVKESK. The CDR3 extends over 16 amino acids. Trimming left V 3 bases short and J 2 bases short, with 17 bases between. The CDR3 loop is CASSQGPTPSPYEQYF. The CDR3 coding sequence is TGTGCCAGCAGCCAGGGCCCGACACCTTCCCCCTACGAGCAGTACTTC.

The chain joins TRBV19 to TRBJ2-5, with 13 bases identical to TRBD2. The CDR3 consists of 19 residues. The J segment lost 5 bases and the V segment lost 0 bases, leaving 12 bases of the junction unmatched. In germline, CDR1 is LNHDA, CDR2 SQIVND (reference sequence). Written as DNA, the CDR3 is TGTGCCAGTAGTATAGAAACGCTACTAGCGGGAGGGCCGAGTGAGACCCAGTACTTC. Protein sequence: CASSIETLLAGGPSETQYF.

This chain connects TRBV6-5 to TRBJ1-1, with D unresolved. The germline CDR1 and CDR2 sequences are MNHEY and SVGAGI. V lost 7 bases, J lost 1 base, and 13 bases lay in between. The CDR3 runs to 14 residues. For the CDR3, the DNA is TGTGCCAGCACCCAAGGGAGGGAGAACACTGAAGCTTTCTTT. Its translation is CASTQGRENTEAFF.

This chain joins TRBV27 and TRBJ1-2; tentatively, D is TRBD1 (6 bases). The V end was cut by 4 bases, the J end by 2 bases, with 26 bases between. The germline CDR1 and CDR2 sequences are MNHEY and SMNVEV (reference sequence). This CDR3 comprises 19 residues. The CDR3 spells CASSYYSRWAGATNYGYTF. DNA of the CDR3: TGTGCCAGCAGTTACTACTCCCGGTGGGCGGGGGCAACAAACTATGGCTACACCTTC.

The V call is TRBV10-3, the J call TRBJ1-4; TRBD1 matches at 9 bases. With V trimmed by 4 bases and J by 8 bases, 5 bases remained unmatched. This CDR3 region has 14 residues. The germline CDR1 and CDR2 sequences are ENHRY and SYGVKD. The CDR3 DNA reads as TGTGCCATCAGTGGGGACAGGGTTGGGGAAAAACTGTTTTTT. Translating gives CAISGDRVGEKLFF.

The gene calls are TRBV27 and TRBJ2-3; D is possibly TRBD2 (6 bases). CDR1 MNHEY and CDR2 SMNVEV come from the germline V gene (reference sequence). Trimming shortened V by 4 bases and J by 2 bases, and 13 bases separated the two germline ends. The CDR3 runs to 15 residues. The CDR3 DNA follows: TGTGCCAGCAGTTGGGGGGACCGATACACAGATACGCAGTATTTT. Amino acids: CASSWGDRYTDTQYF.

The chain is built from TRBV5-4 and TRBJ2-1; D perhaps matches TRBD2 (6 bases). Looked up from germline, CDR1 is SGHNT and CDR2 is YYREEE (reference sequence). V lost 0 bases, J lost 0 bases, and 10 bases lay in between. The CDR3 extends over 16 amino acids. CDR3 sequence (DNA): TGTGCCAGCAGCTTGGCCCGGCGGGGCTCCTACAATGAGCAGTTCTTC. It is translated as CASSLARRGSYNEQFF.

The chain uses TRBV28 and TRBJ1-4; D is unresolved. V shed 5 bases and J shed 3 bases, with 16 bases lying between them. This CDR3 is 16 amino acids long. The V gene's germline CDR1 is MDHEN and CDR2 SYDVKM. CDR3 sequence (DNA): TGTGCCAGCAGTGCCACCCCCGGGAGACCTAATGAAAAACTGTTTTTT. This encodes CASSATPGRPNEKLFF.

The genes are TRBV4-3 and TRBJ2-7; 7 nucleotides align to TRBD1. This CDR3 has 15 amino acids. The J segment lost 7 bases and the V segment lost 4 bases, leaving 13 bases of the junction unmatched. The V gene's germline CDR1 is LGHNA and CDR2 YSLEER. DNA of the CDR3: TGCGCCAGCAGCCGAAAAACAGGGGACGTAGAGGAGCAGTACTTC. Translated: CASSRKTGDVEEQYF.

The chain uses TRBV5-1 and TRBJ2-7, with 9 bases matching TRBD2. CDR1 is SGHRS, CDR2 YFSETQ, per germline. The CDR3 runs to 11 residues. Trimming cost V 6 bases and J 13 bases; bases outside gene matches: 8. The CDR3, as DNA: TGCGCCAGCACAGTAGCGGGAGTGCACTACTTC. It is translated as CASTVAGVHYF. Variable domain in full (rest from reference TRBV5-1 and TRBJ2-7): KAGVTQTPRYLIKTRGQQVTLSCSPISGHRSVSWYQQTPGQGLQFLFEYFSETQRNKGNFPGRFSGRQFSNSRSEMNVSTLELGDSALYLCASTVAGVHYFGPGTRLTVT.

This chain uses TRBV9 with TRBJ1-3; no reliable D call. The CDR3 has 14 residues. CDR1 and CDR2 from the germline V gene are SGDLS and YYNGEE. The V end was cut by 3 bases, the J end by 0 bases, with 7 bases between. The CDR3: CASSAQSSGNTIYF. The CDR3 DNA reads as TGTGCCAGCAGCGCACAGAGCTCTGGAAACACCATATATTTT.